One and the same sample provided the 4 T cell receptor beta chains below, sequenced in a study of T cells in localized non-small cell lung cancer. Libraries were prepared by immunoSEQ multiplex PCR; TCRdb keeps only in-frame clonotypes and omits some of them. The sample lists about 92,000 clones; roughly 93% were seen once. This material consisted of PBMCs, taken before any cancer treatment. These receptors were obtained from a woman between 35 and 75 years old with stage II squamous cell lung carcinoma.

The chain is built from TRBV5-8 and TRBJ1-1; no reliable D call. The CDR3 spans 9 residues. V dropped 1 base and J dropped 11 bases, with 3 bases sitting between them. Germline V gene data show CDR1 as SGHTS and CDR2 as YDEGEE. This CDR3 reads CASSLMAFF. CDR3 nucleotides: TGTGCCAGCAGCTTGATGGCTTTCTTT.

The rearrangement uses TRBV15 and TRBJ2-7, with TRBD1 matching 7 bases. The V gene's germline CDR1 is LNHNV and CDR2 YYDKDF (reference sequence). V dropped 1 base and J dropped 6; count of bases not matched to a gene: 12. The CDR3 extends over 16 amino acids. For the CDR3, the DNA is TGTGCCACCAGCAGAGCGAATACAGGGGCCTACCTCGAGCAGTACTTC. Its protein product is CATSRANTGAYLEQYF.

This clone was picked up a small number of times. The chain links TRBV5-1 to TRBJ2-1, with 7 bases matching TRBD1. The CDR3 runs to 15 residues. Germline V gene data show CDR1 as SGHRS and CDR2 as YFSETQ. The V gene end was trimmed by 8 bases and the J gene end by 1 base; junction bases not matched to a gene: 9. CDR3 sequence: CASDRTGNSYNEQFF. In DNA form, the CDR3 reads TGCGCCAGTGATAGGACAGGCAATTCCTACAATGAGCAGTTCTTC.

The chain is built from TRBV19 and TRBJ1-1, with D maybe TRBD1 (6 bases). V was trimmed by 6 bases and J by 10 bases, leaving 21 bases between them. The CDR3 is 14 residues long. CDR1 is LNHDA and CDR2 is SQIVND in the germline V gene (reference sequence). The CDR3 region is CASSPDAGGGLAFF. In DNA form, the CDR3 reads TGTGCCAGTAGCCCCGATGCGGGGGGGGGCCTAGCTTTCTTT.